The 10 T cell receptor beta chains reported below all come from one sample, sequenced in a study of graft-versus-host responses after intestinal transplantation. Their target antigens are unknown. Data came from immunoSEQ multiplex PCR; TCRdb stores just in-frame clones and leaves some out. The table shows under 150,000 clones, with about 93% occurring only once. Sequencing used unstimulated CD4+ T cells sorted from spleen or lymph node cells, obtained before intestinal transplant. The source is a human donor who received an intestinal transplant.

A remark on this clone: The same CDR3 can be traced to other DNA sequences in this sample. The chain couples TRBV5-1 to TRBJ2-7; the match to TRBD2 covers 9 bases. V was clipped by 0 bases and J by 4 bases; unmatched bases: 11. The CDR3 contains 17 residues. Germline V gives CDR1 SGHRS, CDR2 YFSETQ. The chain's CDR3 is CASSLALPGLAVYEQYF. Here the CDR3 DNA reads TGCGCCAGCAGCTTGGCCCTTCCGGGACTAGCAGTATACGAGCAGTACTTC. The full variable domain, completed using reference TRBV5-1 and TRBJ2-7, is KAGVTQTPRYLIKTRGQQVTLSCSPISGHRSVSWYQQTPGQGLQFLFEYFSETQRNKGNFPGRFSGRQFSNSRSEMNVSTLELGDSALYLCASSLALPGLAVYEQYFGPGTRLTVT.

The chain carries TRBV10-1 and TRBJ2-1; perhaps TRBD1 as D (6 bases). Trimming took 0 bases from V and 10 from J, leaving 16 bases between them. The CDR3 totals 15 residues. CDR1 and CDR2 from the germline V gene are WNHNN and SYGVQD (reference sequence). The CDR3 DNA sequence: TGCGCCAGCAGTGAGTCACCCCAGGGGCGTCGGGAGCAGTTCTTC. Encoded protein: CASSESPQGRREQFF.

This clone appeared once. The rearrangement links TRBV25-1 to TRBJ1-1, with 11 bases identical to TRBD1. From germline, CDR1 is MGHDK and CDR2 SYGVNS. After removal of 1 base from V and 5 bases from J, the junction contained 3 bases not matched to a gene. This CDR3 is built from 15 residues. The CDR3 nucleotides are TGTGCCAGCAGTGAATGGGGACAGGGGGGAACTGAAGCTTTCTTT. Translating it yields CASSEWGQGGTEAFF.

The chain recombines TRBV13 with TRBJ1-6; D perhaps matches TRBD1 (5 bases). The V end was cut by 6 bases, the J end by 11 bases, with 11 bases between. Germline CDR1 is PRHDT and CDR2 is FYEKMQ (reference sequence). The CDR3 covers 12 residues. CDR3 sequence: CASRWGGAPLHF. In DNA form, the CDR3 reads TGTGCCAGCAGGTGGGGAGGGGCACCCCTCCACTTT.

The chain couples TRBV9 to TRBJ2-3, with 8 nucleotides matching TRBD2. V dropped 6 bases and J dropped 0; count of bases not matched to a gene: 6. CDR3 size: 15 residues. Germline values: CDR1 SGDLS, CDR2 YYNGEE. The CDR3 spells CASTTAGASTDTQYF. In nucleotides, the CDR3 is TGTGCCAGCACCACAGCGGGGGCTAGCACAGATACGCAGTATTTT. Full variable domain (rest looked up from reference TRBV9 and TRBJ2-3): DSGVTQTPKHLITATGQRVTLRCSPRSGDLSVYWYQQSLDQGLQFLIQYYNGEERAKGNILERFSAQQFPDLHSELNLSSLELGDSALYFCASTTAGASTDTQYFGPGTRLTVL.

This chain connects TRBV19 to TRBJ1-1, with D hard to call. The V and J ends lost 3 bases and 0 bases respectively, with 5 bases between them. The CDR3 consists of 13 residues. Germline V gives CDR1 LNHDA, CDR2 SQIVND (reference sequence). The CDR3 loop is CASSIQMNTEAFF. In DNA form, the CDR3 reads TGTGCCAGTAGTATCCAGATGAACACTGAAGCTTTCTTT.

This clone was observed once. This CDR3 is CASSLEPFEQFF. The CDR3 DNA follows: TGTGCCAGCAGCTTAGAACCATTTGAGCAGTTCTTC. The chain employs TRBV7-6 and TRBJ2-1; D gene unclear. The V gene lost 1 base and the J gene lost 9 bases, with 7 bases spanning the gap. CDR3 length: 12 residues. The germline gives CDR1 SGHVS, CDR2 FNYEAQ.

The J gene is TRBJ2-5, the V gene TRBV28, with D perhaps TRBD1 (6 bases). The DNA end is more similar to TRBJ2-7, so the J call may be wrong. Germline values: CDR1 MDHEN, CDR2 SYDVKM. The CDR3 is 17 residues long. The CDR3 sequence: CASSFRIGQLLSYEQYF. The CDR3 DNA reads as TGTGCCAGCAGTTTCCGAATAGGACAGCTGCTCTCCTACGAGCAGTACTTC.

V usage is TRBV6-5 and J usage is TRBJ2-2; D is unresolved. CDR1 and CDR2 from the germline V gene are MNHEY and SVGAGI. V lost 5 bases and J 1 base, leaving 11 bases between the germline ends. The CDR3 totals 15 residues. The CDR3 here is CASSQFTENTGELFF. Written as DNA, the CDR3 is TGTGCCAGCAGTCAATTCACTGAGAACACCGGGGAGCTGTTTTTT.

This clone has more than one count but fewer than ten. This rearrangement joins TRBV11-1 to TRBJ2-5; D possibly matches TRBD1 or TRBD2 (6 bases each). The germline gives CDR1 SGHAT, CDR2 FQDESV (reference sequence). V was cut by 3 bases and J by 4 bases, with 12 bases left in between. The CDR3 extends over 14 amino acids. The CDR3 DNA sequence: TGTGCCAGCAGCTTTGACGGGGGCGGAGAGACCCAGTACTTC. Its translation is CASSFDGGGETQYF. Together with reference TRBV11-1 and TRBJ2-5, the CDR3 gives the full variable domain: EAEVAQSPRYKITEKSQAVAFWCDPISGHATLYWYRQILGQGPELLVQFQDESVVDDSQLPKDRFSAERLKGVDSTLKIQPAELGDSAMYLCASSFDGGGETQYFGPGTRLLVL.